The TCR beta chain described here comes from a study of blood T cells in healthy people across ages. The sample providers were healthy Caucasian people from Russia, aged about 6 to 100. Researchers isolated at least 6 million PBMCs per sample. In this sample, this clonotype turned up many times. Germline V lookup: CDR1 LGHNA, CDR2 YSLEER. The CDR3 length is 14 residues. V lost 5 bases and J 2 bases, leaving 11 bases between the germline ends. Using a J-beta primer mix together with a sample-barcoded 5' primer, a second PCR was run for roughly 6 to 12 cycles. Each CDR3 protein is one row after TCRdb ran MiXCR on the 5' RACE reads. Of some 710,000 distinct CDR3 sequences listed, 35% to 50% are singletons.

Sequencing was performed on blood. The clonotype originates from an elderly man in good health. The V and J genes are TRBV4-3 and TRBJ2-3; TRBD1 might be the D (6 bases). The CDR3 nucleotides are TGCGCCAGCAGCGAAGGGACATCCACAGATACGCAGTATTTT. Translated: CASSEGTSTDTQYF.